These 25 T cell receptor beta chains share one sample of origin, sequenced in a study of a mutant IDH1 vaccine in newly diagnosed glioma. Time point described: week 5, during vaccination. Vaccination comprised doses that each held 300 ug of mutant IDH1 20-mer peptide, plus topical imiquimod. Sequenced by immunoSEQ multiplex PCR; TCRdb stores in-frame clones only, minus some. In the table there are 30,000 to 40,000 clones, more than 55% of which are singletons. Which antigens these TCRs recognize remains unknown. The material was PBMCs, obtained from a glioma patient whose treatment included an IDH1 peptide vaccine. The receptor set was obtained from a young woman with glioma.

The chain uses TRBV27 and TRBJ2-1; 9 bases are shared with TRBD2. Germline V CDR1 and CDR2: MNHEY, SMNVEV (reference sequence). This CDR3 is 16 amino acids long. Unmatched junction bases numbered 8, after V lost 3 bases and J lost 5 bases. CDR3 sequence: CASSLLGLAGNNEQFF. The CDR3, as DNA: TGTGCCAGCAGTTTGTTAGGGCTAGCGGGAAACAATGAGCAGTTCTTC.

This clone is judged medium-sized. The chain employs TRBV5-5 and TRBJ1-6; no clear D gene. From germline, CDR1 is SGHKS and CDR2 YYEKEE (reference sequence). The CDR3 spans 15 residues. Trimming stripped 0 bases from V and 7 bases from J, with 11 bases between. Written as DNA, the CDR3 is TGTGCCAGCAGCTTGGCCGGGCAGGAGAATTCACCCCTCCACTTT. It encodes CASSLAGQENSPLHF.

This rearrangement joins TRBV13 to TRBJ2-7, with TRBD1 identical over 12 bases. J was trimmed by 6 bases and V by 5 bases; bases with no gene match: 26. This CDR3 spans 21 amino acids. Germline V gene lookup returns CDR1 PRHDT and CDR2 FYEKMQ (reference sequence). CDR3 bases: TGTGCCAGCAGCGCAGCACACCCGGGACAGGGGGCGCGAACCAGCGACCGCGAGCAGTACTTC. Its translation is CASSAAHPGQGARTSDREQYF.

This chain uses TRBV16 with TRBJ2-7; D remains unclear. Germline values: CDR1 KGHSY, CDR2 FQNENV. Trimming removed 0 bases from V and 4 bases from J, with 7 bases in between. The CDR3 covers 13 residues. CDR3 in amino acids: CASSQSLTYEQYF. The CDR3 DNA reads TGTGCCAGCAGCCAATCGCTAACGTACGAGCAGTACTTC. Full variable domain (remainder filled in from reference TRBV16 and TRBJ2-7): GEEVAQTPKHLVRGEGQKAKLYCAPIKGHSYVFWYQQVLKNEFKFLISFQNENVFDETGMPKERFSAKCLPNSPCSLEIQATKLEDSAVYFCASSQSLTYEQYFGPGTRLTVT.

The chain recombines TRBV5-6 with TRBJ2-7; D unresolved. CDR1 SGHDT and CDR2 YYEEEE come from the germline V gene. This CDR3 contains 14 residues. V was trimmed by 7 bases and J by 0 bases, leaving 14 bases between them. The CDR3 spells CASSPTTPSYEQYF. The CDR3 DNA reads as TGTGCCAGCTCCCCGACGACACCCTCCTACGAGCAGTACTTC.

CDR3 residues: CASSTKGGQPQHF. CDR3 nucleotides: TGTGCCAGTAGTACGAAGGGAGGGCAGCCCCAGCATTTT. The chain carries TRBV19 and TRBJ1-5; D remains unclear. The germline CDR1 and CDR2 sequences are LNHDA and SQIVND (reference sequence). Trimming cost V 4 bases and J 7 bases, with 11 bases left between them. The CDR3 totals 13 residues.

The V gene is TRBV7-9, the J gene TRBJ2-5, with D perhaps matching TRBD1 (5 bases). The length of the CDR3 is 13 residues. Germline assignment: CDR1 SEHNR and CDR2 FQNEAQ (reference sequence). V shed 1 base and J shed 7 bases, with 10 bases lying between them. The CDR3 nucleotides are TGTGCCAGCAGCTTAGGACAGTCCGGGACCCAGTACTTC. This translates into CASSLGQSGTQYF.

This clone was counted a few times. The chain combines TRBV6-5 with TRBJ1-2, with D uncertain. This CDR3 is 14 amino acids long. From germline, CDR1 is MNHEY and CDR2 SVGAGI. With 6 bases removed from V and 8 bases from J, the gap between germline ends came to 19 bases. This CDR3 is CASSPPPPGNGYTF. In DNA, the CDR3 is TGTGCCAGCAGCCCACCACCCCCCGGAAACGGCTACACCTTC.

This clone was seen only a few times. The chain joins TRBV28 to TRBJ1-1; TRBD1 is a possible D gene (5 bases). V gave up 3 bases and J gave up 10 bases, with 18 bases separating them. The CDR3 is 14 amino acids. Germline CDR1 and CDR2: MDHEN and SYDVKM. The CDR3 nucleotides read TGTGCCAGCAGTTTCCGCCTCCGGGACGCCATAGCTTTCTTT. It encodes CASSFRLRDAIAFF.

This chain joins TRBV14 and TRBJ1-1; D uncertain. Trimming took 4 bases from V and 10 from J, leaving 10 bases between them. CDR3 length: 11 amino acids. Germline-derived CDR1 and CDR2 are SGHDN and FVKESK. The CDR3 loop reads CASSPSAGAFF. CDR3 nucleotide sequence: TGTGCCAGCAGCCCCTCAGCGGGAGCTTTCTTT.

This chain uses TRBV6-5 with TRBJ1-1; unclear D gene. The germline V gene encodes CDR1 MNHEY and CDR2 SVGAGI. The CDR3 length is 14 residues. The germline V and J ends were trimmed by 7 bases and 3 bases, with 15 bases remaining between them. CDR3: CASIITWGYTEAFF. Here the CDR3 DNA reads TGTGCCAGCATCATTACTTGGGGATACACTGAAGCTTTCTTT.

V gene TRBV5-3 combines with J gene TRBJ1-3; D remains ambiguous. TRBV5-3 falls under the ORF class, with uncertain function. The CDR3 is 15 amino acids. Trimming stripped 3 bases from V and 0 bases from J, with 10 bases between. DNA for the CDR3: TGTGCCAGAAGCTCTCCGACCGACTCTGGAAACACCATATATTTT. Its protein is CARSSPTDSGNTIYF.

The chain is built from TRBV9 and TRBJ2-3, with TRBD2 matching 10 bases. Germline-derived CDR1 and CDR2 are SGDLS and YYNGEE. After removal of 0 bases from V and 4 bases from J, the junction contained 8 bases not matched to a gene. CDR3 length equals 17 residues. CDR3 loop: CASSVAGSGGAADTQYF. In DNA, the CDR3 is TGTGCCAGCAGCGTAGCTGGGAGCGGGGGGGCCGCAGATACGCAGTATTTT.

This clone was seen more than once but under ten times. The genes are TRBV30 and TRBJ1-4, with 8 bases identical to TRBD1. Germline CDR1 reads GTSNPN; CDR2 reads SVGIG (reference sequence). V gave up 3 bases and J gave up 7 bases; unmatched junction bases: 1. The CDR3 has 12 amino acids. The CDR3 DNA is TGTGCCTGGAGCAGGGGGCTTGAAAAACTGTTTTTT. It encodes CAWSRGLEKLFF.

This clone has only one observation. The chain recombines TRBV19 with TRBJ1-2, with 7 bases that match TRBD1. The J segment lost 7 bases and the V segment lost 4 bases, leaving 9 bases of the junction unmatched. This CDR3 region has 14 residues. Germline values: CDR1 LNHDA, CDR2 SQIVND (reference sequence). Here the CDR3 reads CASSRADRSGGYTF. As DNA, the CDR3 is TGTGCCAGTAGTAGGGCGGACAGGTCCGGTGGCTACACCTTC.

The rearrangement uses TRBV6-5 and TRBJ2-7; D is uncertain. This CDR3 has 13 residues. Germline CDR1 is MNHEY and CDR2 is SVGAGI. V was trimmed by 0 bases and J by 5 bases, leaving 8 bases between them. Here the CDR3 reads CASSYSNGDEQYF. CDR3 nucleotides: TGTGCCAGCAGTTACTCGAATGGGGACGAGCAGTACTTC.

This clone was counted a few times. This rearrangement joins TRBV5-4 to TRBJ1-1; 8 bases are shared with TRBD1. This CDR3 has 16 residues. Germline lookup yields CDR1 SGHNT and CDR2 YYREEE (reference sequence). Trimming took 2 bases from V and 0 from J; bases not matched to a gene: 6. The CDR3 is CASSLGQGIMNTEAFF. The CDR3 DNA follows: TGTGCCAGCAGCTTAGGACAGGGAATTATGAACACTGAAGCTTTCTTT. The whole variable domain, filled in from reference TRBV5-4 and TRBJ1-1, reads ETGVTQSPTHLIKTRGQQVTLRCSSQSGHNTVSWYQQALGQGPQFIFQYYREEENGRGNFPPRFSGLQFPNYSSELNVNALELDDSALYLCASSLGQGIMNTEAFFGQGTRLTVV.

The chain combines TRBV19 with TRBJ2-1; 12 nucleotides line up with TRBD2. The germline V gene encodes CDR1 LNHDA and CDR2 SQIVND (reference sequence). Losses at the gene ends were 2 bases for V and 6 bases for J; bases not matched to a gene: 5. CDR3 size: 16 residues. The DNA of the CDR3 is TGTGCCAGTAGTATACAACTAGCGGGAGGCGTCAATGAGCAGTTCTTC. It is translated as CASSIQLAGGVNEQFF. Complete variable domain (other parts from reference TRBV19 and TRBJ2-1): DGGITQSPKYLFRKEGQNVTLSCEQNLNHDAMYWYRQDPGQGLRLIYYSQIVNDFQKGDIAEGYSVSREKKESFPLTVTSAQKNPTAFYLCASSIQLAGGVNEQFFGPGTRLTVL.

The chain couples TRBV11-2 to TRBJ2-7; 9 positions match TRBD1. After removal of 5 bases from V and 4 bases from J, the junction contained 12 bases not matched to a gene. The length of the CDR3 is 16 residues. CDR1 and CDR2 from the germline V gene are SGHAT and FQNNGV. Written as DNA, the CDR3 is TGTGCCAGCAGCCCTCCTCCGGGACAGGGATCGTACGAGCAGTACTTC. Its translation: CASSPPPGQGSYEQYF.

This clone is a singleton in its sample. The rearrangement uses TRBV7-8 and TRBJ2-6; perhaps TRBD1 as D (6 bases). Germline V gene sequence: CDR1 SGHVS, CDR2 FQNEAQ. V lost 5 bases, J lost 0 bases, and 11 bases lay in between. The CDR3 spans 16 residues. The CDR3 bases are TGTGCCAGCAGCGTTGGACAGCTCTCTGGGGCCAACGTCCTGACTTTC. It is translated as CASSVGQLSGANVLTF.

This clone was observed a few times. The chain combines TRBV2 with TRBJ2-1; 11 bases fit TRBD2. The CDR3 covers 15 residues. CDR1 and CDR2 from the germline V gene are SNHLY and FYNNEI. V lost 6 bases, J lost 5 bases, and 6 bases stayed unmatched. CDR3 region: CASRLTSGTNNEQFF. CDR3 sequence (DNA): TGTGCCAGCAGACTGACTAGCGGGACCAACAATGAGCAGTTCTTC.

This chain connects TRBV19 to TRBJ1-6; D gene unclear. Germline loops: CDR1 LNHDA, CDR2 SQIVND (reference sequence). CDR3 size: 13 residues. V was shortened by 1 base and J by 7 bases, with 5 bases between the two germline ends. The CDR3 loop reads CASSIGPNSPLHF. The CDR3 nucleotides read TGTGCCAGTAGTATAGGTCCCAATTCACCCCTCCACTTT.

The chain's CDR3 is CASSWTGDSYNSPLHF. CDR3 in DNA: TGTGCCAGCAGTTGGACGGGGGACTCCTATAATTCACCCCTCCACTTT. The chain links TRBV2 to TRBJ1-6; maybe TRBD1 (5 bases). V gave up 5 bases and J gave up 0 bases, with 11 bases separating them. Germline lookup yields CDR1 SNHLY and CDR2 FYNNEI. The CDR3 runs 16 residues.

The V and J genes are TRBV4-1 and TRBJ2-7; no firm D call. The V gene's germline CDR1 is MGHRA and CDR2 YSYEKL. CDR3 length equals 14 residues. Trimming cost V 0 bases and J 3 bases, with 9 bases left between them. In DNA form, the CDR3 reads TGCGCCAGCAGCCAAGAACCAGGAGACTACGAGCAGTACTTC. Residues: CASSQEPGDYEQYF.

This clone has more than one count but fewer than ten. J is TRBJ2-7 and V is TRBV13; D gene ambiguous. V was clipped by 1 base and J by 2 bases, with 6 bases between them. The CDR3 runs 13 residues. Germline CDR1 and CDR2: PRHDT and FYEKMQ (reference sequence). CDR3: CASSLAFAYEQYF. The CDR3 nucleotides read TGTGCCAGCAGCTTAGCATTCGCCTACGAGCAGTACTTC. The whole variable domain, remainder taken from reference TRBV13 and TRBJ2-7, is AAGVIQSPRHLIKEKRETATLKCYPIPRHDTVYWYQQGPGQDPQFLISFYEKMQSDKGSIPDRFSAQQFSDYHSELNMSSLELGDSALYFCASSLAFAYEQYFGPGTRLTVT.